These 11 T cell receptor beta chains share one sample of origin, sequenced in a study of human T cells and chemical hapten exposure. Each CDR3 protein gets one entry after TCRdb re-called the RACE reads with MiXCR. This table holds 30,000 to 40,000 distinct CDR3 sequences, more than 9% found once. Sample time point: patch test 3, about 24 weeks after DPC sensitization. Regarding treatment: therapeutic diphenylcyclopropenone sensitization with weekly scalp DPC. Extraction yielded total RNA from whole blood (unfractionated). This material consisted of whole blood, taken in connection with sensitization to the hapten diphenylcyclopropenone (DPC). The receptors were gathered from a man in his fifties with alopecia areata. Some clones in this sample may be carry-over from other donors' samples.

This chain connects TRBV2 to TRBJ2-1, with D maybe TRBD2 (5 bases). CDR1 is SNHLY, CDR2 FYNNEI, per germline. Trimming cost V 7 bases and J 4 bases, with 14 bases left between them. The CDR3 is 14 amino acids. DNA of the CDR3: TGTGCCAGCAACTCCGCGGGCCCTTACAATGAGCAGTTCTTC. Amino acid sequence: CASNSAGPYNEQFF.

The sample holds many counts of this clonotype. The chain carries TRBV28 and TRBJ2-7, with 9 bases lining up with TRBD2. The length of the CDR3 is 16 residues. Germline V gene lookup returns CDR1 MDHEN and CDR2 SYDVKM. With 4 bases clipped from V and 1 base from J, the junction kept 8 bases outside the gene matches. The CDR3 coding sequence is TGTGCCAGCAGTTCCAATAGCGGGAGCCTATCCTACGAGCAGTACTTC. Protein: CASSSNSGSLSYEQYF.

The rearrangement uses TRBV25-1 and TRBJ2-7; D is perhaps TRBD1 (5 bases). The length of the CDR3 is 15 residues. Per germline, CDR1 MGHDK and CDR2 SYGVNS. Trimming removed 4 bases from V and 2 bases from J, with 15 bases in between. CDR3 region: CASSAVGVGPYEQYF. CDR3 coding DNA: TGTGCCAGCAGTGCGGTAGGGGTAGGTCCCTACGAGCAGTACTTC.

The chain combines TRBV7-8 with TRBJ2-7; D may be TRBD2 (5 bases). The CDR3 length is 14 residues. The germline V gene encodes CDR1 SGHVS and CDR2 FQNEAQ. Trimming removed 8 bases at V and 3 bases at J, with 17 bases between. The CDR3 protein is CASRPDFANYEQYF. CDR3 DNA: TGTGCCAGCCGCCCGGACTTTGCGAACTACGAGCAGTACTTC. Complete variable domain (other parts from reference TRBV7-8 and TRBJ2-7): GAGVSQSPRYKVAKRGQDVALRCDPISGHVSLFWYQQALGQGPEFLTYFQNEAQLDKSGLPSDRFFAERPEGSVSTLKIQRTQQEDSAVYLCASRPDFANYEQYFGPGTRLTVT.

Here the CDR3 DNA reads TGTGCCAGTAGTATGGACCGGGGCGTTTCTGGCACAGATACGCAGTATTTT. Amino acids: CASSMDRGVSGTDTQYF. This chain links TRBV19 with TRBJ2-3; D assignment may be TRBD1 or TRBD2 (5 bases each). Trimming cost V 3 bases and J 1 base, with 17 bases left between them. The CDR3 has 17 residues. CDR1 is LNHDA and CDR2 is SQIVND in the germline V gene (reference sequence).

The sample holds many counts of this clonotype. The J gene is TRBJ2-5, the V gene TRBV29-1; no firm D call. V was shortened by 5 bases and J by 5 bases, with 9 bases between the two germline ends. The germline gives CDR1 SQVTM, CDR2 ANQGSEA. The CDR3 has 11 residues. DNA for the CDR3: TGCAGCGTTTTAGCTCGGGAGACCCAGTACTTC. This codes for CSVLARETQYF.

In its sample, this clonotype was seen many times. The CDR3 nucleotides are TGCGCCAGCAGCCCCCGGACGGTAACAAGGAGCTCCTACAATGAGCAGTTCTTC. This translates into CASSPRTVTRSSYNEQFF. The chain combines TRBV5-1 with TRBJ2-1, with D unresolved. The CDR3 is 18 amino acids. Germline CDR1 is SGHRS and CDR2 is YFSETQ. The V and J ends lost 4 bases and 0 bases respectively, with 20 bases between them.

Only a few counts were recorded for this clonotype. The CDR3, as DNA: TGTGCCAGCAGCTCCGACAGACTCTCCTACAATGAGCAGTTCTTC. This translates into CASSSDRLSYNEQFF. The genes are TRBV11-2 and TRBJ2-1, with D possibly TRBD1 on 5 matching bases. V was pared by 4 bases and J by 0 bases, with 10 bases between. The CDR3 runs 15 residues. Germline CDR1 reads SGHAT; CDR2 reads FQNNGV.

The table lists this clonotype with a few counts. The rearrangement joins TRBV3-1 to TRBJ1-3; D perhaps matches TRBD1 (6 bases). Per the germline V gene, CDR1 is LGHDT and CDR2 is YNNKEL (reference sequence). The CDR3 totals 14 residues. With 4 bases removed from V and 8 bases from J, the gap between germline ends came to 15 bases. CDR3 loop: CASSRGTPGDTIYF. In nucleotides, the CDR3 is TGTGCCAGCAGCCGGGGGACACCGGGGGACACCATATATTTT. Complete variable domain (other parts from reference TRBV3-1 and TRBJ1-3): DTAVSQTPKYLVTQMGNDKSIKCEQNLGHDTMYWYKQDSKKFLKIMFSYNNKELIINETVPNRFSPKSPDKAHLNLHINSLELGDSAVYFCASSRGTPGDTIYFGEGSWLTVV.

The table lists this clonotype with many counts. This sequence joins TRBV3-1 and TRBJ1-4, with D possibly being TRBD1 (5 bases). Trimming shortened V by 5 bases and J by 11 bases, and 18 bases separated the two germline ends. Per germline, CDR1 LGHDT and CDR2 YNNKEL (reference sequence). The CDR3 has 14 residues. The CDR3 loop is CASSYTATEMKLFF. The DNA for the CDR3 is TGTGCCAGCAGCTATACCGCGACAGAGATGAAACTGTTTTTT.

This clonotype was counted ten times or more. The chain is built from TRBV24-1 and TRBJ2-3; TRBD1 matches 9 bases. The germline CDR1 and CDR2 sequences are KGHDR and SFDVKD. Trimming at V came to 3 bases and at J to 5 bases, leaving 5 bases not matched to a gene. The CDR3 covers 15 residues. The CDR3 loop reads CATSDAGQGGDTQYF. CDR3 DNA sequence: TGTGCCACCAGTGATGCGGGACAGGGTGGAGATACGCAGTATTTT.